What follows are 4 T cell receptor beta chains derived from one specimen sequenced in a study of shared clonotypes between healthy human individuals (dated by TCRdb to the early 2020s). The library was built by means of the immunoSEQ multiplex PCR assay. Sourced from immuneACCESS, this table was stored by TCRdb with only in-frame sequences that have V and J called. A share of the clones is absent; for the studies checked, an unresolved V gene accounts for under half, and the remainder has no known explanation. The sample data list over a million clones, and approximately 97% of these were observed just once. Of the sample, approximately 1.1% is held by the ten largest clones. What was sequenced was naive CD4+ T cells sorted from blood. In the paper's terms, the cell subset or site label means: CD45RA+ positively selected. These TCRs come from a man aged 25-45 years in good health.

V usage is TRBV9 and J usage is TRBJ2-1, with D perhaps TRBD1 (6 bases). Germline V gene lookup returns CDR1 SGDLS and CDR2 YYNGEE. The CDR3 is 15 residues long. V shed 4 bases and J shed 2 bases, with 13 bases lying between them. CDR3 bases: TGTGCCAGCAGCCCCCGGACAGTCGCCTACAATGAGCAGTTCTTC. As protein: CASSPRTVAYNEQFF.

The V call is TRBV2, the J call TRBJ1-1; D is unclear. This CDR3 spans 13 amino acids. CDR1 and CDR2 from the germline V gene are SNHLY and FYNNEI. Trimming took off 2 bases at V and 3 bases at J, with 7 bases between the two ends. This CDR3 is CASSEFEDTEAFF. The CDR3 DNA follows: TGTGCCAGCAGTGAATTCGAGGACACTGAAGCTTTCTTT.

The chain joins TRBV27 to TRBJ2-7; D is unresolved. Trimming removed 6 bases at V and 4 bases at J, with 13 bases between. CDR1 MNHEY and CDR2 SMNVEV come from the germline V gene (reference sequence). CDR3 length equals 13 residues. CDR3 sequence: CASSRNQVYEQYF. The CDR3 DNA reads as TGTGCCAGCAGCCGGAATCAAGTGTACGAGCAGTACTTC.

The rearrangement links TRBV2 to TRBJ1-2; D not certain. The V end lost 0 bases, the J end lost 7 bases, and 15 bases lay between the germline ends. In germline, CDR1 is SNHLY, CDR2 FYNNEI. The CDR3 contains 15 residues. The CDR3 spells CASSEARASPSGYTF. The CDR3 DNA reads TGTGCCAGCAGTGAAGCAAGGGCCTCTCCCTCTGGCTACACCTTC.